This T cell receptor beta chain was profiled in a study of cytomegalovirus exposure and HLA in healthy donors. Turning to this clone: The target antigen is unknown.

The PCR employed 60 Vbeta primers together with 13 Jbeta primers. Libraries were prepared by immunoSEQ multiplex PCR; TCRdb keeps only in-frame clonotypes and omits some of them. Of about 190,000 clones listed, around 79% are singletons. The CDR3 covers 15 residues. In germline, CDR1 is SGHTA, CDR2 FQGTGA. Trimming removed 5 bases from V and 7 bases from J; junction bases left unmatched: 10. Study observations and caveats: Donor immune exposure was known only as CMV serostatus.

V gene TRBV7-3 combines with J gene TRBJ1-2, with 10 bases that match TRBD1. Sequenced input: PBMCs. This TCR came from a woman between 50 and 59 years old in good health and CMV-seronegative. This CDR3 reads CASSPGTGVLGGYTF. DNA of the CDR3: TGTGCCAGCAGCCCCGGGACAGGGGTCCTAGGTGGCTACACCTTC.